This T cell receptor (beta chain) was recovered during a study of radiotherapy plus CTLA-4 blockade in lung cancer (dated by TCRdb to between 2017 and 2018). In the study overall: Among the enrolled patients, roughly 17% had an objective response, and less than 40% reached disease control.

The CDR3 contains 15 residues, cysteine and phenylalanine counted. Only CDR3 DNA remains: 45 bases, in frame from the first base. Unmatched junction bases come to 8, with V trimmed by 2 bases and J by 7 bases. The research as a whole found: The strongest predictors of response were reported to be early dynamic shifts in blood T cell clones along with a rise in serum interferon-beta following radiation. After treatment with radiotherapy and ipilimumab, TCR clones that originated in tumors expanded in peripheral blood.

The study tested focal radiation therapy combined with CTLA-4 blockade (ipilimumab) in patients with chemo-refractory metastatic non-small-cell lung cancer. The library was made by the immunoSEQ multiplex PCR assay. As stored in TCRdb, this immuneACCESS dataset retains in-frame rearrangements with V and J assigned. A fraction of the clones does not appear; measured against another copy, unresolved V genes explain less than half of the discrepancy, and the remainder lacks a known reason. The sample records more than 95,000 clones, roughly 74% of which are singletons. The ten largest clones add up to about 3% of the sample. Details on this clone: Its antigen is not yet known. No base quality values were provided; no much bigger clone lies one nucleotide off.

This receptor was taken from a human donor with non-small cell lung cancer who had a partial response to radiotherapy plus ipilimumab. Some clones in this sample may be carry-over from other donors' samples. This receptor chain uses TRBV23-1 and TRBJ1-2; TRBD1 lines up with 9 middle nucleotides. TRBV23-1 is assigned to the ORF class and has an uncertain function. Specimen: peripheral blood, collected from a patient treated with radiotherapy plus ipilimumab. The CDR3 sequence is CASSQRGDRDGGYTF. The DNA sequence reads TGCGCCAGCAGTCAAAGGGGGGACAGGGATGGTGGCTACACCTTC.